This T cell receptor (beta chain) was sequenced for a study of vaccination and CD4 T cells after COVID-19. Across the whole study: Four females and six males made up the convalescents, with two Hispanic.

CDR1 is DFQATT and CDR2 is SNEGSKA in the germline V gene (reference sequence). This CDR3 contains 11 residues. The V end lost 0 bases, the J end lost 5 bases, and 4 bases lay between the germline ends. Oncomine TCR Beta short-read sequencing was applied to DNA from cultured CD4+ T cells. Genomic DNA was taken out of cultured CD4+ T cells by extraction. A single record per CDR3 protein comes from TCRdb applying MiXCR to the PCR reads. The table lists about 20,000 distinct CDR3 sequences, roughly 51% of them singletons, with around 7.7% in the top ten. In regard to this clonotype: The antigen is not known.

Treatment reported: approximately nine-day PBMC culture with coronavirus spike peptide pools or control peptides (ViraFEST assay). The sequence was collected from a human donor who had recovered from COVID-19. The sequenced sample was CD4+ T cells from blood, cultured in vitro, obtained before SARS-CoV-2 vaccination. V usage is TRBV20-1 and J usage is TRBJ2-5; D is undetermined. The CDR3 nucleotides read TGCAGTGCTAGAGATTTGGAGACCCAGTACTTC. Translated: CSARDLETQYF.